This T cell receptor beta chain was documented in a study of blood T cell repertoires in COVID-19. For the study at large: There were acute and convalescent COVID-19 samples, and they came from the United States, Italy and Spain. Sources were T cells, B-cell-depleted T cells, or PBMCs; the material itself was cDNA or gDNA.

Authors' data handling: Nucleated cell number was recorded as an estimate derived from reference gene primer amplification. Assay: immunoSEQ multiplex PCR; the TCRdb copy retains only in-frame clones and omits some. V and J calls and clone size come straight from that table; D and trimming were deduced from the DNA. This sample has around 63,000 clones, with 70% to 85% found just once. V dropped 2 bases and J dropped 2 bases, with 4 bases sitting between them. Germline-derived CDR1 and CDR2 are SGHTS and YDEGEE. This CDR3 has 12 amino acids. The receptor comes from a human donor in a cohort sampled during active COVID-19. Material for sequencing was peripheral blood. This chain connects TRBV5-8 to TRBJ1-1; D is uncertain. CDR3 DNA sequence: TGTGCCAGCAGCTTCTACAACACTGAAGCTTTCTTT. Translating gives CASSFYNTEAFF.